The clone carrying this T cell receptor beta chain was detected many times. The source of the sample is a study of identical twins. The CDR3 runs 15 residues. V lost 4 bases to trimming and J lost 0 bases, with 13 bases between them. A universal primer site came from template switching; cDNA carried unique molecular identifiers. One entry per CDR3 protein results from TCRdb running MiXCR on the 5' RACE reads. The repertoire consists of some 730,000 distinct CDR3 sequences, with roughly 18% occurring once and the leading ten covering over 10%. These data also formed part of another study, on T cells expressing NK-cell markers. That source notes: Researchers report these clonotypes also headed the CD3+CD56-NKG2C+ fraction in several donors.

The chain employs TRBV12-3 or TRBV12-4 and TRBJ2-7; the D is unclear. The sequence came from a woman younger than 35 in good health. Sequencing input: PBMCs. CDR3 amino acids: CASSSPGRSSYEQYF. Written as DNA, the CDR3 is TGTGCCAGCAGTTCACCCGGACGGAGCTCCTACGAGCAGTACTTC.